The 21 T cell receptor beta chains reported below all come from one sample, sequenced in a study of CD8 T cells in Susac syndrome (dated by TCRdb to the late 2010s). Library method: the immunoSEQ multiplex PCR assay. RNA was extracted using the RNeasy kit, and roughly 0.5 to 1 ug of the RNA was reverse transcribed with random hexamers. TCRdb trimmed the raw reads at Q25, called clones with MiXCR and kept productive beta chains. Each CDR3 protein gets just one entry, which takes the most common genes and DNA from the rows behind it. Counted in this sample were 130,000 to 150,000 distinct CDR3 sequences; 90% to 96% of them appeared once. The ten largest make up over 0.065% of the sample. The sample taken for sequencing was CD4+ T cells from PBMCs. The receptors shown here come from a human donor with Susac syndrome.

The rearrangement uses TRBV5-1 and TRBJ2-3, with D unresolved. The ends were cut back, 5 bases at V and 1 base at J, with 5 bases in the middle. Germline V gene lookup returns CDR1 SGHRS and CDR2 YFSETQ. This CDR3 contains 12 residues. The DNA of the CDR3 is TGCGCCAGCAGAGCCCGCACAGATACGCAGTATTTT. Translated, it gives CASRARTDTQYF. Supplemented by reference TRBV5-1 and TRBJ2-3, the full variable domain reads KAGVTQTPRYLIKTRGQQVTLSCSPISGHRSVSWYQQTPGQGLQFLFEYFSETQRNKGNFPGRFSGRQFSNSRSEMNVSTLELGDSALYLCASRARTDTQYFGPGTRLTVL.

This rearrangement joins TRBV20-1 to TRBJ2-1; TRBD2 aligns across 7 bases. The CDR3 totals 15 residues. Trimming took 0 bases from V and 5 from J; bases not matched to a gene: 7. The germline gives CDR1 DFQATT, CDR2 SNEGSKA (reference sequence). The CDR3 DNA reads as TGCAGTGCTAGAGAGATAAAGGGAGGGGACAATGAGCAGTTCTTC. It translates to CSAREIKGGDNEQFF.

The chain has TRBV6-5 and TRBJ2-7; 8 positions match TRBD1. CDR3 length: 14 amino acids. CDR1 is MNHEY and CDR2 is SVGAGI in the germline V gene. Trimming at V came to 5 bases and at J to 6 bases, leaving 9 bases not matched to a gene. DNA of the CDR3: TGTGCCAGCAGTCCTAGACAGGGGTCGGGCGAGCAGTACTTC. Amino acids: CASSPRQGSGEQYF.

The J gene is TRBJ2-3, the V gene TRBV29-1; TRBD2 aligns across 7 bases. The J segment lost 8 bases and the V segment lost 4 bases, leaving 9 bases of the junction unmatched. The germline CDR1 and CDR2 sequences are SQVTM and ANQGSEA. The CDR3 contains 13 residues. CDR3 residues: CSVASGGRGTQYF. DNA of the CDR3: TGCAGCGTTGCTAGCGGAGGCCGTGGTACGCAGTATTTT.

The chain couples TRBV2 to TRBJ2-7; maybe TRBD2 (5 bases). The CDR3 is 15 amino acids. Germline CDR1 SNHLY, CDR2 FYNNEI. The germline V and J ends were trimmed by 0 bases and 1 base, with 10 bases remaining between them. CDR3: CASSEATGTSYEQYF. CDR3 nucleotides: TGTGCCAGCAGTGAAGCTACGGGAACTTCCTACGAGCAGTACTTC.

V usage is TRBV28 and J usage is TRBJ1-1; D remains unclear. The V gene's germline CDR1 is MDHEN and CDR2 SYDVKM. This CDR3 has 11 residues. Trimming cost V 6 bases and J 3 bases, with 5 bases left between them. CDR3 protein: CASSFYTEAFF. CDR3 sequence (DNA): TGTGCCAGCAGCTTTTACACTGAAGCTTTCTTT.

CDR3 DNA: TGTGCCATCAGTGAAGAAGTCTATGAGCAGTTCTTC. Encoded protein: CAISEEVYEQFF. The chain employs TRBV10-3 and TRBJ2-1; no definite D call. Trimming shortened V by 3 bases and J by 8 bases, and 8 bases separated the two germline ends. CDR1 is ENHRY, CDR2 SYGVKD, per germline. The CDR3 has 12 residues.

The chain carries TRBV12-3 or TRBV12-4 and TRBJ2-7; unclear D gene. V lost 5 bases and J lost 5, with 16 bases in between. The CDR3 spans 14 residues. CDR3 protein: CASSTRNSRDEQYF. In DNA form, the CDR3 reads TGTGCCAGCAGTACCCGAAATTCACGTGACGAGCAGTACTTC.

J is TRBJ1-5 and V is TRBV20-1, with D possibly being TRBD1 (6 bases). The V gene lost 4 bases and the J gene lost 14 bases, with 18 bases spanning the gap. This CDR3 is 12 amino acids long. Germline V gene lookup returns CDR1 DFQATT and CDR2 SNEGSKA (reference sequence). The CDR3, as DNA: TGCAGTGCTACCTCCCGGGACAACAGGGAGCATTTT. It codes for CSATSRDNREHF.

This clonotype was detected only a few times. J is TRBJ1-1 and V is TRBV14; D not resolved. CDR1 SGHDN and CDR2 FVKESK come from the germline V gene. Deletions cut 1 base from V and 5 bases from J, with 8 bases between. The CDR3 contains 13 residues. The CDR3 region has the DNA TGTGCCAGCAGCCAAGGGGTGTTAACTGAAGCTTTCTTT. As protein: CASSQGVLTEAFF. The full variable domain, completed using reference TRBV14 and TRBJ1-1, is EAGVTQFPSHSVIEKGQTVTLRCDPISGHDNLYWYRRVMGKEIKFLLHFVKESKQDESGMPNNRFLAERTGGTYSTLKVQPAELEDSGVYFCASSQGVLTEAFFGQGTRLTVV.

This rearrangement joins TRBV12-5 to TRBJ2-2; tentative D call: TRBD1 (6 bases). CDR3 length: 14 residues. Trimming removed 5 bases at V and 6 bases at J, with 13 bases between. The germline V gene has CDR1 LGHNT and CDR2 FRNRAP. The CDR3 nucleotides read TGTGCTAGTGGTCTCACAGGGTTGGCCGGGGAGCTGTTTTTT. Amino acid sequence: CASGLTGLAGELFF. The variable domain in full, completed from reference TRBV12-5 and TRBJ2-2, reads DARVTQTPRHKVTEMGQEVTMRCQPILGHNTVFWYRQTMMQGLELLAYFRNRAPLDDSGMPKDRFSAEMPDATLATLKIQPSEPRDSAVYFCASGLTGLAGELFFGEGSRLTVL.

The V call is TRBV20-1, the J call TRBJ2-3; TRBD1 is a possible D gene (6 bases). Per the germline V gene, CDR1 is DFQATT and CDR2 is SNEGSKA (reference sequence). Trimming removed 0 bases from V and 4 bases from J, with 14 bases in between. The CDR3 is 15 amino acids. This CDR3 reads CSARDLQRGSDTQYF. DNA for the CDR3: TGCAGTGCTAGAGATCTACAGAGGGGGTCAGATACGCAGTATTTT.

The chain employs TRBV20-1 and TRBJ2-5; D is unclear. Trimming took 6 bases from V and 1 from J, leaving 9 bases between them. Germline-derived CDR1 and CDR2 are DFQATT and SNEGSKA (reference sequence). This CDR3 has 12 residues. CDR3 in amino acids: CSAPGPQETQYF. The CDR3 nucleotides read TGCAGTGCCCCCGGACCCCAAGAGACCCAGTACTTC.

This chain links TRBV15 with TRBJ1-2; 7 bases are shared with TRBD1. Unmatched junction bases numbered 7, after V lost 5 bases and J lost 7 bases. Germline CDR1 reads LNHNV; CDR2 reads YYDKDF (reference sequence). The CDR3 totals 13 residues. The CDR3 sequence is CATSLTGEPGYTF. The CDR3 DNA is TGTGCCACCAGCCTTACAGGGGAACCTGGCTACACCTTC.

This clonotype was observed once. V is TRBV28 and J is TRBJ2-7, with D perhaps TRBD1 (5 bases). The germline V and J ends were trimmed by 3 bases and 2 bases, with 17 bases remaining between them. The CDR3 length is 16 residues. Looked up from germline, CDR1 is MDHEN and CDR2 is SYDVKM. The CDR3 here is CASSLANRWDTYEQYF. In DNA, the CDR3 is TGTGCCAGCAGTTTGGCCAACAGGTGGGATACCTACGAGCAGTACTTC.

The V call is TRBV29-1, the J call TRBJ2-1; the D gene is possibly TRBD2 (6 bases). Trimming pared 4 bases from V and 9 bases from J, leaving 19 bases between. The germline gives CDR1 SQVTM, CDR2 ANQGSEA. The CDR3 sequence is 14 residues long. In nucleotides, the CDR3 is TGCAGCGTTGCCGGCCAGCGGGCCGGCAGTGAGCAGTTCTTC. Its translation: CSVAGQRAGSEQFF.

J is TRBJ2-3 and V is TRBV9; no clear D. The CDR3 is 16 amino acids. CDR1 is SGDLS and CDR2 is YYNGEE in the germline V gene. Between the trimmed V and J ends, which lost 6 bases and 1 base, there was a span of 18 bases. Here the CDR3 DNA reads TGTGCCAGCACCCCGTACTCCTTTTGGGGCACAGATACGCAGTATTTT. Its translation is CASTPYSFWGTDTQYF.

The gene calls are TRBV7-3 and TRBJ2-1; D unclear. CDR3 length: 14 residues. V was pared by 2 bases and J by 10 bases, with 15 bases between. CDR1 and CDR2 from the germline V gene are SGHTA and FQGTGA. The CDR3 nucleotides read TGTGCCAGCAGCTTAGGTGGGCCGGTGGGCGAGCAGTTCTTC. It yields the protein CASSLGGPVGEQFF.

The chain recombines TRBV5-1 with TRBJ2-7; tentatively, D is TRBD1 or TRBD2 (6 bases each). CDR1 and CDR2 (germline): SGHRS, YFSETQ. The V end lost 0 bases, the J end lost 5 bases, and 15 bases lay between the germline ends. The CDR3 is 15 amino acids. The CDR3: CASSLGGGTYDEQYF. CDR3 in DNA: TGCGCCAGCAGCTTGGGTGGCGGGACATATGACGAGCAGTACTTC.

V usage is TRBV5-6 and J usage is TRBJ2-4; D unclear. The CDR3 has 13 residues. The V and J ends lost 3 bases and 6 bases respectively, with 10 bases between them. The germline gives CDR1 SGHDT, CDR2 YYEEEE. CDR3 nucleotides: TGTGCCAGCAGCTCCACCCAGATAAACATTCAGTACTTC. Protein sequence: CASSSTQINIQYF.

The CDR3 sequence is CASSRDREGEPQHF. DNA of the CDR3: TGTGCCAGCAGCCGTGACAGGGAAGGAGAGCCCCAGCATTTT. The chain has TRBV12-3 or TRBV12-4 and TRBJ1-5; 7 positions agree with TRBD1. CDR3 length: 14 amino acids. J gave up 8 bases and V 6 bases, and 10 bases lay outside the gene matches.